The 32 T cell receptor beta chains presented below share a single source sample, sequenced in a study of blood T cells in healthy people across ages. Primers used in a second PCR of about 7 to 12 cycles were a sample-barcoded 5' primer and a J-beta primer mix. From the 5' RACE reads, TCRdb called clonotypes with MiXCR, one entry per CDR3 protein. The data contain 1,500,000 or so distinct CDR3 sequences, roughly 64% of them singletons. The sequencing sample was made of blood. These receptors were taken from a man younger than 35 in good health.

As concerns this clonotype: A clone one base away is much larger, so this may be a read error. This chain connects TRBV4-3 to TRBJ2-6, with a weak D call TRBD1 (5 bases). The CDR3 has 17 residues. V dropped 0 bases and J dropped 4 bases, with 13 bases sitting between them. Germline assignment: CDR1 LGHNA and CDR2 YSLEER. CDR3 sequence reads: CASSQDPTETGANVLTF. DNA for the CDR3: TGCGCCAGCAGCCAAGATCCGACAGAGACAGGGGCCAACGTCCTGACTTTC.

This clonotype was counted between two and nine times. This chain uses TRBV2 with TRBJ1-2; 7 bases are a match to TRBD1. J was trimmed by 8 bases and V by 6 bases; bases with no gene match: 6. In germline, CDR1 is SNHLY, CDR2 FYNNEI. The CDR3 runs 12 residues. The CDR3 region is CASRGTAVGYTF. The CDR3 DNA is TGTGCCAGCAGGGGGACAGCAGTCGGCTACACCTTC. Using reference TRBV2 and TRBJ1-2 for the parts outside the CDR3, the full variable domain is EPEVTQTPSHQVTQMGQEVILRCVPISNHLYFYWYRQILGQKVEFLVSFYNNEISEKSEIFDDQFSVERPDGSNFTLKIRSTKLEDSAMYFCASRGTAVGYTFGSGTRLTVV.

The V call is TRBV25-1, the J call TRBJ2-1; D might be TRBD2 (5 bases). The CDR3 totals 15 residues. Trimming removed 0 bases at V and 10 bases at J, with 16 bases between. Germline-derived CDR1 and CDR2 are MGHDK and SYGVNS. CDR3 residues: CASSEYIGERGEQFF. Written as DNA, the CDR3 is TGTGCCAGCAGTGAATATATCGGGGAAAGAGGCGAGCAGTTCTTC.

V gene TRBV9 combines with J gene TRBJ2-2; D is perhaps TRBD1 (6 bases). From germline, CDR1 is SGDLS and CDR2 YYNGEE. V lost 5 bases and J lost 0, with 11 bases in between. The CDR3 extends over 15 amino acids. The CDR3, as DNA: TGTGCCAGCAGAAGCCAGGGGACGAACACCGGGGAGCTGTTTTTT. Translated, it gives CASRSQGTNTGELFF.

This clonotype appeared many times. The chain has TRBV3-1 and TRBJ2-7; D remains ambiguous. The germline V gene has CDR1 LGHDT and CDR2 YNNKEL (reference sequence). Trimming took off 1 base at V and 0 bases at J, with 19 bases between the two ends. The CDR3 runs 18 residues. The chain's CDR3 is CASSQGLGGTYLSYEQYF. The CDR3 DNA reads TGTGCCAGCAGCCAAGGATTAGGCGGAACTTACCTCTCCTACGAGCAGTACTTC.

The rearrangement uses TRBV12-3 or TRBV12-4 and TRBJ2-1, with 8 bases aligning to TRBD2. The CDR3 totals 15 residues. The V segment lost 5 bases and the J segment 14 bases; nucleotides outside the gene matches: 17. The CDR3 protein is CASSNLGRAEGRKFF. In DNA form, the CDR3 reads TGTGCCAGCAGTAATCTCGGGAGGGCCGAGGGAAGAAAGTTCTTC.

The gene calls are TRBV2 and TRBJ2-2, with unresolved D. V shed 1 base and J shed 6 bases, with 6 bases lying between them. Germline V lookup: CDR1 SNHLY, CDR2 FYNNEI. The CDR3 extends over 13 amino acids. The CDR3: CASSEDYPGELFF. CDR3 nucleotide sequence: TGTGCCAGCAGTGAAGACTATCCCGGGGAGCTGTTTTTT. Looking up the rest from reference TRBV2 and TRBJ2-2 gives the full variable domain: EPEVTQTPSHQVTQMGQEVILRCVPISNHLYFYWYRQILGQKVEFLVSFYNNEISEKSEIFDDQFSVERPDGSNFTLKIRSTKLEDSAMYFCASSEDYPGELFFGEGSRLTVL.

This clonotype was detected only a few times. The rearrangement joins TRBV4-1 to TRBJ2-1; D gene ambiguous. CDR3 length: 14 amino acids. V gave up 1 base and J gave up 4 bases, with 8 bases separating them. Per germline, CDR1 MGHRA and CDR2 YSYEKL. CDR3 nucleotides: TGCGCCAGCAGCCAAGGATCAAATTACAATGAGCAGTTCTTC. This translates into CASSQGSNYNEQFF.

The genes are TRBV4-1 and TRBJ2-1, with 13 bases aligning to TRBD2. The J call is in doubt because the DNA end fits TRBJ2-7 better. The CDR3 is 19 amino acids. Germline V gene sequence: CDR1 MGHRA, CDR2 YSYEKL. The CDR3 region is CASSQDTSGRASSYNEQYF. The CDR3 nucleotides are TGCGCCAGCAGCCAAGATACTAGCGGGAGGGCCAGCTCCTACAATGAGCAGTACTTC.

The chain combines TRBV2 with TRBJ2-3; 10 bases map to TRBD2. CDR1 is SNHLY and CDR2 is FYNNEI in the germline V gene. The V and J ends lost 3 bases and 1 base, in that order; junction bases with no gene match: 4. The CDR3 is made up of 16 amino acids. Written as DNA, the CDR3 is TGTGCCAGCAGTGACTCTGGGACTAGCGGCACAGATACGCAGTATTTT. It encodes CASSDSGTSGTDTQYF.

V is TRBV6-2 or TRBV6-3 and J is TRBJ2-3, with TRBD2 matching 7 bases. Germline loops: CDR1 MNHEY, CDR2 SVGEGT. This CDR3 region has 15 residues. J gave up 1 base and V 7 bases, and 8 bases lay outside the gene matches. In DNA, the CDR3 is TGTGCCAGCAAACCTGGCGGGGGTGGCACAGATACGCAGTATTTT. This sequence encodes CASKPGGGGTDTQYF.

The chain is built from TRBV12-3 or TRBV12-4 and TRBJ2-7, with 9 bases lining up with TRBD1. The trim removed 7 bases at V and 3 bases at J, leaving 4 bases unmatched. The CDR3 contains 13 residues. CDR3 loop: CASTTTGGYEQYF. For the CDR3, the DNA is TGTGCCAGCACCACGACAGGGGGCTACGAGCAGTACTTC.

The chain uses TRBV11-2 and TRBJ2-4, with a possible D match to TRBD1 (5 bases). The DNA end lines up better with TRBJ2-7; the J call may be wrong. Germline V lookup: CDR1 SGHAT, CDR2 FQNNGV. The CDR3 has 15 amino acids. The CDR3: CASSLDRTRSYEQYF. The CDR3, as DNA: TGTGCCAGCAGCTTAGACCGGACACGATCCTACGAGCAGTACTTC.

The sample holds many counts of this clonotype. J is TRBJ2-6 and V is TRBV29-1, with D unclear. The CDR3 covers 12 residues. The V gene's germline CDR1 is SQVTM and CDR2 ANQGSEA. With 5 bases removed from V and 9 bases from J, the gap between germline ends came to 11 bases. Here the CDR3 DNA reads TGCAGCGTTTCCTGGCCACTCAACGTCCTGACTTTC. Protein product: CSVSWPLNVLTF.

This clonotype was recorded a few times. The chain has TRBV5-1 and TRBJ2-2, with D perhaps assigned TRBD1 or TRBD2 (5 bases each). Per germline, CDR1 SGHRS and CDR2 YFSETQ. The CDR3 totals 15 residues. V gave up 1 base and J gave up 5 bases, with 12 bases separating them. CDR3 DNA: TGCGCCAGCAGCTTGTTGCCAGGGAGTACCGGGGAGCTGTTTTTT. Translation: CASSLLPGSTGELFF.

This clonotype showed up just a few times. This rearrangement joins TRBV7-2 to TRBJ2-7; possibly TRBD2 for D (5 bases). The CDR3 covers 14 residues. Germline CDR1 is SGHTA and CDR2 is FQGNSA. The germline V and J ends were trimmed by 1 base and 1 base, with 8 bases remaining between them. This chain's CDR3 is CASSLGIASYEQYF. CDR3 DNA sequence: TGTGCCAGCAGCTTAGGGATAGCGTCCTACGAGCAGTACTTC.

V gene TRBV20-1 combines with J gene TRBJ2-5, with 7 bases identical to TRBD1. V was clipped by 2 bases and J by 4 bases; unmatched bases: 10. Germline V gene data show CDR1 as DFQATT and CDR2 as SNEGSKA (reference sequence). This CDR3 region has 15 residues. CDR3 residues: CSARIVQGFSETQYF. CDR3 in DNA: TGCAGTGCTAGAATAGTACAGGGGTTCTCAGAGACCCAGTACTTC.

The rearrangement joins TRBV10-3 to TRBJ1-2; D is undetermined. Trimming cost V 10 bases and J 7 bases, with 13 bases left between them. Germline V CDR1 and CDR2: ENHRY, SYGVKD. The CDR3 extends over 11 amino acids. The CDR3 DNA sequence: TGTGCCACGATGAACCGGTCTGGCTACACCTTC. It yields the protein CATMNRSGYTF.

V and J are TRBV20-1 and TRBJ2-7; D might be TRBD2 (5 bases). The end of the DNA is better explained by TRBJ2-5, so the J call may be wrong. Germline CDR1 reads DFQATT; CDR2 reads SNEGSKA (reference sequence). This CDR3 contains 15 residues. The CDR3 reads CSAPPAYGGPETQYF. CDR3 sequence (DNA): TGCAGTGCACCCCCCGCATACGGAGGTCCGGAGACCCAGTACTTC.

This clonotype was seen a few times. The chain uses TRBV6-5 and TRBJ2-5, with 7 bases identical to TRBD1. CDR3 length equals 11 residues. Germline CDR1 is MNHEY and CDR2 is SVGAGI. V was pared by 4 bases and J by 11 bases, with 4 bases of the junction left unmatched. The CDR3 sequence is CASSSLTGQYF. CDR3 nucleotides: TGTGCCAGCAGTTCCTTGACAGGGCAGTACTTC.

The rearrangement links TRBV28 to TRBJ2-7; D might be TRBD1 or TRBD2, each matching 5 bases. CDR3 size: 15 residues. CDR1 and CDR2 from the germline V gene are MDHEN and SYDVKM. V was pared by 7 bases and J by 0 bases, with 16 bases between. The CDR3 region has the DNA TGTGCCAGCAAAAACCAAGGGACGGCCTCCTACGAGCAGTACTTC. Amino acids: CASKNQGTASYEQYF.

This clonotype was detected a few times. The chain employs TRBV10-3 and TRBJ1-2, with D unresolved. The V and J ends lost 2 bases and 2 bases respectively, with 12 bases between them. The germline CDR1 and CDR2 sequences are ENHRY and SYGVKD. The length of the CDR3 is 15 residues. The CDR3 sequence: CAISETNFRNYGYTF. CDR3 nucleotides: TGTGCCATCAGTGAGACGAATTTCAGAAACTATGGCTACACCTTC.

The V and J genes are TRBV3-1 and TRBJ2-1, with D uncertain. TRBJ2-7 matches the DNA end more closely, so the J call is doubtful. The CDR3 has 13 amino acids. Germline V gene sequence: CDR1 LGHDT, CDR2 YNNKEL (reference sequence). CDR3 bases: TGTGCCAGCAGCCCGCTGGCAGACAATGAGCAGTACTTC. Its translation is CASSPLADNEQYF.

This rearrangement joins TRBV7-2 to TRBJ2-7; D not resolved. Deletions cut 3 bases from V and 5 bases from J, with 8 bases between. The CDR3 is 12 amino acids. The germline V gene has CDR1 SGHTA and CDR2 FQGNSA. The CDR3 coding sequence is TGTGCCAGCAGCTTTGTCGAGCACGAGCAGTACTTC. This gives the protein CASSFVEHEQYF.

J is TRBJ2-7 and V is TRBV11-2; D is perhaps TRBD1 or TRBD2 (5 bases each). The CDR3 runs to 17 residues. V dropped 5 bases and J dropped 0 bases, with 20 bases sitting between them. CDR1 is SGHAT and CDR2 is FQNNGV in the germline V gene. CDR3 in amino acids: CASSLLRDALSSYEQYF. CDR3 in DNA: TGTGCCAGCAGCCTCCTTAGGGACGCCTTGAGCTCCTACGAGCAGTACTTC.

This clonotype was detected a few times. J is TRBJ2-5 and V is TRBV29-1; 8 bases map to TRBD1. The assigned J gene may be wrong: the sequence end matches TRBJ2-7 better. The CDR3 sequence is 14 residues long. Germline loops: CDR1 SQVTM, CDR2 ANQGSEA. This CDR3 is CSVGLTGVGDEQYF. CDR3 nucleotides: TGCAGCGTCGGACTGACAGGGGTAGGCGACGAGCAGTACTTC.

The chain is built from TRBV20-1 and TRBJ2-7; 10 bases match TRBD2. Germline values: CDR1 DFQATT, CDR2 SNEGSKA (reference sequence). Trimming at V came to 6 bases and at J to 2 bases, leaving 16 bases not matched to a gene. The CDR3 totals 17 residues. CDR3 residues: CSAASGSPVVVTYEQYF. DNA for the CDR3: TGCAGTGCCGCTAGCGGGAGCCCCGTAGTCGTAACCTACGAGCAGTACTTC.

The chain combines TRBV7-9 with TRBJ1-4, with 7 positions matching TRBD1. Germline-derived CDR1 and CDR2 are SEHNR and FQNEAQ (reference sequence). V lost 5 bases and J lost 8; bases outside the gene matches: 8. The CDR3 is 14 amino acids. The CDR3: CASSLPGQREKLFF. The DNA for the CDR3 is TGTGCCAGCAGCCTACCGGGACAGAGGGAAAAACTGTTTTTT.

The genes are TRBV14 and TRBJ2-2, with 13 positions matching TRBD2. CDR1 and CDR2 from the germline V gene are SGHDN and FVKESK. The CDR3 is 15 amino acids. The trim removed 7 bases at V and 6 bases at J, leaving 5 bases unmatched. The CDR3 region is CASTGLAGESGELFF. The CDR3 DNA is TGTGCCAGCACCGGACTAGCGGGAGAGTCCGGGGAGCTGTTTTTT.

Turning to this clonotype: Germline and junction disagree at one end, which may indicate a read error. The genes are TRBV7-9 and TRBJ1-5; perhaps TRBD1 as D (5 bases). The germline V gene encodes CDR1 SEHNR and CDR2 FQNEAQ (reference sequence). CDR3 length: 16 residues. The CDR3 DNA is TGTGCCGGCAGCGACTATACAGGAAATTTCAATCAGCCCCAGCATTTT. This translates into CAGSDYTGNFNQPQHF.

The chain combines TRBV25-1 with TRBJ2-7; TRBD1 agrees at 7 bases. After removal of 6 bases from V and 7 bases from J, the junction contained 9 bases not matched to a gene. CDR1 and CDR2 (germline): MGHDK, SYGVNS. This CDR3 is built from 13 residues. CDR3 sequence: CASRRGGAREQYF. CDR3 nucleotides: TGTGCCAGCAGGCGAGGGGGCGCGAGGGAGCAGTACTTC.

The V and J genes are TRBV27 and TRBJ2-1; D call uncertain. The CDR3 is 14 amino acids. Trimming stripped 3 bases from V and 4 bases from J, with 10 bases between. CDR1 is MNHEY, CDR2 SMNVEV, per germline (reference sequence). CDR3 bases: TGTGCCAGCAGTTTTCCCGGGTCGTACAATGAGCAGTTCTTC. Protein product: CASSFPGSYNEQFF.